These T cell receptor beta chains were read from a single sample in a study of T cell repertoires in cytomegalovirus infection. TCRdb independently ran MiXCR on the reads; one entry per CDR3 protein. The data contain about 180,000 distinct CDR3 sequences, 17% of them seen just once; the ten biggest clones take up around 25%. Sequencing was performed on CD8+ T cells from PBMCs. These receptors all stem from a human donor in good health (CMV status not recorded). Some clones in this sample may be carry-over from other donors' samples. Each CDR3 is given with its conserved first and last residue. D genes are given only for firm matches. Clone size appears in some rows only: once, few, many, or a class for an expanded clone.

j_call	v_call	d_call	clone_size	cdr3_nt	cdr3_aa
TRBJ2-7	TRBV6-6	TRBD2	.	TGTGCCAGCAGTTCCCGGGGGGAAATTTACGAGCAGTACTTC	CASSSRGEIYEQYF
TRBJ2-7	TRBV6-2/TRBV6-3	.	.	TGTGCCAGCCTGCGGGACAAAACTGGCGAGCAGTACTTC	CASLRDKTGEQYF
TRBJ2-3	TRBV30	.	.	TGTGCCTGGACCCCAGGGACCTCTAGCACAGATACGCAGTATTTT	CAWTPGTSSTDTQYF
TRBJ1-5	TRBV28	.	.	TGTGCCAGCAGTTTAGAGGGGTACGGCAATCAGCCCCAGCATTTT	CASSLEGYGNQPQHF
TRBJ2-4	TRBV12-3/TRBV12-4	.	.	TGTGCCAGCAGTTTAGCACACTCGGGACGCCAAAAAAACATTCAGTACTTC	CASSLAHSGRQKNIQYF
TRBJ1-2	TRBV4-3	.	few	TGCGCCAGCAGCCACGTCCCTACAACAGGGTATGGGAGCTATGGCTACACCTTC	CASSHVPTTGYGSYGYTF
TRBJ1-1	TRBV6-2/TRBV6-3	TRBD1	.	TGTGCCAGCAGGGGACAGATGAACACTGAAGCTTTCTTT	CASRGQMNTEAFF
TRBJ1-5	TRBV12-3/TRBV12-4	.	.	TGTGCCAGCAGTTTAACAGAGTATCAGCCCCAGCATTTT	CASSLTEYQPQHF
TRBJ2-5	TRBV7-9	.	few	TGTGCCAGCAGCTTAGCGTGGGACAAGCAAGAGACCCAGTACTTC	CASSLAWDKQETQYF
TRBJ2-5	TRBV5-6	.	.	TGTGCCAGCAGCTTGGGGGTGGCCCAAGAGACCCAGTACTTC	CASSLGVAQETQYF
TRBJ2-7	TRBV7-9	.	.	TGTGCCAGCAGCACCCCTGACAGTACCTACGAGCAGTACTTC	CASSTPDSTYEQYF
TRBJ1-5	TRBV6-5	TRBD1	few	TGTGCCAGCAGTCCATGGACAGGATCTCGAAGCAATCAGCCCCAGCATTTT	CASSPWTGSRSNQPQHF
TRBJ2-7	TRBV28	TRBD1	few	TGTGCCAGCAGCTCTCCACCGGGACAGGGGCTCCACGAGCAGTACTTC	CASSSPPGQGLHEQYF
TRBJ2-2	TRBV5-5	TRBD2	.	TGTGCCAGCAGCTTGGCCCCGGGAGGGGTGAACACCGGGGAGCTGTTTTTT	CASSLAPGGVNTGELFF
TRBJ2-1	TRBV4-1	.	.	TGCGCCAGCAGCCAAGGGAGGAATGAGCAGTTCTTC	CASSQGRNEQFF
TRBJ2-5	TRBV6-5	.	.	TGTGCCAGCAGATTGACATTTCAAGAGACCCAGTACTTC	CASRLTFQETQYF
TRBJ2-6	TRBV7-6	.	many	TGTGCCAGCAGCCCCGGGAGAAACTCTGGGGCCAACGTCCTGACTTTC	CASSPGRNSGANVLTF